The next 11 T cell receptor beta chains were all read from a single sample in a study of control samples from healthy donors and cancer patients. The repertoire was sequenced with immunoSEQ multiplex PCR; TCRdb's copy has only in-frame clones and lacks some. The table has about 150,000 clones, approximately 94% seen once. The sample consisted of blood. The source is a man aged 35 to 55 in good health.

The sample holds one count of this clone. The V call is TRBV10-1, the J call TRBJ2-3; TRBD2 might be the D (6 bases). Trimming pared 10 bases from V and 0 bases from J, leaving 8 bases between. Germline CDR1 reads WNHNN; CDR2 reads SYGVQD (reference sequence). CDR3 size: 12 residues. The CDR3 is CATGDSTDTQYF. Here the CDR3 DNA reads TGCGCCACGGGGGACAGCACAGATACGCAGTATTTT.

This clone was seen a single time. The chain uses TRBV29-1 and TRBJ1-1; D is possibly TRBD1 (5 bases). Trimming pared 1 base from V and 5 bases from J, leaving 8 bases between. The CDR3 is 12 residues long. The germline V gene encodes CDR1 SQVTM and CDR2 ANQGSEA. This CDR3 reads CSVEGAGTEAFF. For the CDR3, the DNA is TGCAGCGTTGAAGGGGCAGGGACTGAAGCTTTCTTT.

The rearrangement links TRBV6-1 to TRBJ2-1; 8 positions match TRBD1. CDR1 and CDR2 from the germline V gene are MNHNS and SASEGT. V gave up 1 base and J gave up 7 bases; unmatched junction bases: 3. The CDR3 is made up of 14 amino acids. Written as DNA, the CDR3 is TGTGCCAGCAGTGAAGGGACAGGGTGGAATGAGCAGTTCTTC. Amino acids: CASSEGTGWNEQFF.

The genes are TRBV6-5 and TRBJ1-4; D may be TRBD1 (5 bases). V was cut by 0 bases and J by 8 bases, with 13 bases left in between. CDR1 is MNHEY, CDR2 SVGAGI, per germline. The CDR3 runs to 15 residues. The chain's CDR3 is CASSYSGPPREKLFF. The CDR3 DNA reads as TGTGCCAGCAGTTACTCGGGACCACCCCGGGAAAAACTGTTTTTT.

The gene calls are TRBV28 and TRBJ2-3; TRBD2 matches at 8 bases. Germline V CDR1 and CDR2: MDHEN, SYDVKM. V lost 6 bases and J lost 0; bases outside the gene matches: 2. The CDR3 runs 14 residues. The CDR3 here is CASRAGVSTDTQYF. CDR3 DNA: TGTGCCAGCAGAGCGGGGGTCAGCACAGATACGCAGTATTTT.

The chain carries TRBV30 and TRBJ2-6, with D possibly being TRBD2 (5 bases). Germline V lookup: CDR1 GTSNPN, CDR2 SVGIG (reference sequence). The V end lost 4 bases, the J end lost 2 bases, and 9 bases lay between the germline ends. The CDR3 length is 14 residues. For the CDR3, the DNA is TGTGCCTGGAACCCCGGGGCTGGGGCCAACGTCCTGACTTTC. Protein: CAWNPGAGANVLTF.

This sequence joins TRBV28 and TRBJ1-3; TRBD1 is a possible D gene (5 bases). CDR1 MDHEN and CDR2 SYDVKM come from the germline V gene. V shed 3 bases and J shed 3 bases, with 9 bases lying between them. The CDR3 sequence is 14 residues long. The CDR3 DNA sequence: TGTGCCAGCAGTTTGGGCAGGGATGGAAACACCATATATTTT. Its translation is CASSLGRDGNTIYF. Based on the CDR3 plus reference TRBV28 and TRBJ1-3, the full variable domain is DVKVTQSSRYLVKRTGEKVFLECVQDMDHENMFWYRQDPGLGLRLIYFSYDVKMKEKGDIPEGYSVSREKKERFSLILESASTNQTSMYLCASSLGRDGNTIYFGEGSWLTVV.

This chain connects TRBV7-2 to TRBJ2-1; TRBD2 matches at 8 bases. The V segment lost 5 bases and the J segment 9 bases; nucleotides outside the gene matches: 3. The CDR3 loop spans 12 amino acids. From germline, CDR1 is SGHTA and CDR2 FQGNSA. CDR3 nucleotides: TGTGCCAGCAGCGCCGGGACTAGTGAGCAGTTCTTC. Amino acids: CASSAGTSEQFF.

The rearrangement joins TRBV7-2 to TRBJ1-1, with unresolved D. The CDR3 contains 13 residues. The germline gives CDR1 SGHTA, CDR2 FQGNSA. Trimming removed 5 bases at V and 2 bases at J, with 9 bases between. CDR3 bases: TGTGCCAGCAGCCGGGAGACTAACACTGAAGCTTTCTTT. Amino acids: CASSRETNTEAFF.

The chain uses TRBV11-2 and TRBJ1-2; 9 bases match TRBD1. The CDR3 consists of 16 residues. Trimming at V came to 1 base and at J to 8 bases, leaving 11 bases not matched to a gene. CDR1 is SGHAT and CDR2 is FQNNGV in the germline V gene. The CDR3 sequence: CASSLGGQGLRGGYTF. Written as DNA, the CDR3 is TGTGCCAGCAGCTTAGGGGGACAGGGCCTTCGCGGAGGCTACACCTTC. The whole variable domain, remainder taken from reference TRBV11-2 and TRBJ1-2, is EAGVAQSPRYKIIEKRQSVAFWCNPISGHATLYWYQQILGQGPKLLIQFQNNGVVDDSQLPKDRFSAERLKGVDSTLKIQPAKLEDSAVYLCASSLGGQGLRGGYTFGSGTRLTVV.

The rearrangement uses TRBV6-5 and TRBJ1-3, with D tentatively TRBD1 (5 bases). The CDR3 spans 14 residues. CDR1 MNHEY and CDR2 SVGAGI come from the germline V gene. V gave up 8 bases and J gave up 0 bases, with 11 bases separating them. CDR3 amino acids: CASAWGSSGNTIYF. In DNA, the CDR3 is TGTGCCAGCGCTTGGGGGAGCTCTGGAAACACCATATATTTT.